A single sample gave rise to the 19 T cell receptor beta chains below, sequenced in a study of blood T cell repertoires in COVID-19. Using immunoSEQ multiplex PCR, the repertoire was profiled, and TCRdb retains in-frame clones only, with some absent. The sample contains 210,000 or so clones, around 79% of which appear only once. The specimen was peripheral blood. Source of these receptors: a man aged 50 to 60 who had recovered from COVID-19.

The V call is TRBV5-6, the J call TRBJ2-7, with 7 bases aligning to TRBD2. Germline V gene sequence: CDR1 SGHDT, CDR2 YYEEEE. CDR3 size: 16 residues. V gave up 0 bases and J gave up 2 bases; unmatched junction bases: 8. CDR3 nucleotide sequence: TGTGCCAGCAGCTTGGCCGATTCGGGAGGTACCTACGAGCAGTACTTC. This translates into CASSLADSGGTYEQYF.

The J gene is TRBJ1-2, the V gene TRBV2; no definite D call. The CDR3 sequence is 16 residues long. The germline CDR1 and CDR2 sequences are SNHLY and FYNNEI. With 6 bases removed from V and 6 bases from J, the gap between germline ends came to 23 bases. CDR3 in amino acids: CASSQQTSGNRHGYTF. CDR3 DNA sequence: TGTGCCAGCAGCCAACAAACCTCCGGGAACCGACATGGCTACACCTTC.

The V gene is TRBV27, the J gene TRBJ2-1; D is possibly TRBD2 (5 bases). The CDR3 runs to 13 residues. In germline, CDR1 is MNHEY, CDR2 SMNVEV (reference sequence). Trimming cost V 7 bases and J 6 bases, with 13 bases left between them. CDR3 sequence (DNA): TGTGCCAGCAACGCGATTGGGAGCAATGAGCAGTTCTTC. This translates into CASNAIGSNEQFF.

This clone appeared once. The chain couples TRBV11-2 to TRBJ2-5; D is possibly TRBD1 (5 bases). CDR3 size: 15 residues. Trimming removed 1 base from V and 5 bases from J, with 14 bases in between. Germline CDR1 and CDR2: SGHAT and FQNNGV. Here the CDR3 DNA reads TGTGCCAGCAGCTTAGGGATCGGCAGGGTCGAGACCCAGTACTTC. The encoded protein is CASSLGIGRVETQYF.

The CDR3 here is CSASRIDTQYF. CDR3 bases: TGCAGTGCTAGCAGGATAGATACGCAGTATTTT. This chain connects TRBV20-1 to TRBJ2-3; the D is unclear. The CDR3 sequence is 11 residues long. Germline lookup yields CDR1 DFQATT and CDR2 SNEGSKA (reference sequence). Trimming left V 3 bases short and J 5 bases short, with 6 bases between.

The chain has TRBV5-1 and TRBJ1-2, with 11 bases fitting TRBD1. Germline trimming cut 4 bases from V and 2 bases from J; bases unmatched to any gene: 4. This CDR3 comprises 15 residues. Germline lookup yields CDR1 SGHRS and CDR2 YFSETQ. The CDR3, as DNA: TGCGCCAGCAGCGAAGGACAGGGGGCCAACTATGGCTACACCTTC. This codes for CASSEGQGANYGYTF.

This chain connects TRBV7-3 to TRBJ2-3, with D tentatively TRBD1 (5 bases). Germline CDR1 is SGHTA and CDR2 is FQGTGA. V shed 5 bases and J shed 5 bases, with 17 bases lying between them. The CDR3 spans 15 residues. CDR3: CASSMTTGHLDTQYF. Written as DNA, the CDR3 is TGTGCCAGCAGCATGACAACCGGACATCTAGATACGCAGTATTTT.

This clone has just a few counts. The chain employs TRBV18 and TRBJ2-7; D is possibly TRBD1 (5 bases). With 3 bases removed from V and 6 bases from J, the gap between germline ends came to 12 bases. The CDR3 loop spans 13 amino acids. From germline, CDR1 is KGHSH and CDR2 LQKENI. CDR3 loop: CASSPAPQGEQYF. The CDR3 DNA reads as TGTGCCAGCTCACCCGCCCCCCAGGGCGAGCAGTACTTC.

This chain connects TRBV5-4 to TRBJ2-5; 9 bases map to TRBD2. With V trimmed by 3 bases and J by 4 bases, 10 bases remained unmatched. Germline V gene sequence: CDR1 SGHNT, CDR2 YYREEE (reference sequence). The CDR3 extends over 16 amino acids. CDR3: CASSYGLGGRGETQYF. The CDR3 bases are TGTGCCAGCAGCTACGGTCTAGGCGGGAGGGGAGAGACCCAGTACTTC. Full variable domain (outside the CDR3, taken from reference TRBV5-4 and TRBJ2-5): ETGVTQSPTHLIKTRGQQVTLRCSSQSGHNTVSWYQQALGQGPQFIFQYYREEENGRGNFPPRFSGLQFPNYSSELNVNALELDDSALYLCASSYGLGGRGETQYFGPGTRLLVL.

This clone was recorded only once. V usage is TRBV30 and J usage is TRBJ1-2, with TRBD1 matching 10 bases. CDR3 length equals 15 residues. Germline trimming cut 2 bases from V and 4 bases from J; bases unmatched to any gene: 7. Germline V CDR1 and CDR2: GTSNPN, SVGIG (reference sequence). CDR3 DNA sequence: TGTGCCTGGAGTTACCGGGACAGGGGACTCTATGGCTACACCTTC. It yields the protein CAWSYRDRGLYGYTF. The full variable domain, its missing parts supplied by reference TRBV30 and TRBJ1-2, is SQTIHQWPATLVQPVGSPLSLECTVEGTSNPNLYWYRQAAGRGLQLLFYSVGIGQISSEVPQNLSASRPQDRQFILSSKKLLLSDSGFYLCAWSYRDRGLYGYTFGSGTRLTVV.

This chain links TRBV10-2 with TRBJ2-1; maybe TRBD2 (6 bases). Germline CDR1 reads WSHSY; CDR2 reads SAAADI. The V and J ends lost 7 bases and 9 bases respectively, with 16 bases between them. CDR3 length: 13 amino acids. The CDR3 nucleotides read TGCGCCAGCATCGGAAAGACTAGGACTGAGCAGTTCTTC. Its protein is CASIGKTRTEQFF.

The gene calls are TRBV27 and TRBJ2-5, with TRBD1 matching 7 bases. CDR3 length equals 14 residues. V was clipped by 4 bases and J by 2 bases; unmatched bases: 4. CDR1 MNHEY and CDR2 SMNVEV come from the germline V gene (reference sequence). CDR3 DNA: TGTGCCAGCAGTTGGGGACAGACGCAAGAGACCCAGTACTTC. It yields the protein CASSWGQTQETQYF.

This clone has a handful of counts. The gene calls are TRBV18 and TRBJ1-2, with 8 bases fitting TRBD1. This CDR3 contains 14 residues. V lost 2 bases and J lost 8; bases outside the gene matches: 7. Germline values: CDR1 KGHSH, CDR2 LQKENI. This CDR3 is CASSPTRGLAGYTF. DNA for the CDR3: TGTGCCAGCTCACCAACCAGGGGGCTCGCCGGCTACACCTTC.

The J gene is TRBJ2-1, the V gene TRBV7-2; the match to TRBD2 covers 12 bases. The CDR3 has 14 residues. J gave up 9 bases and V 4 bases, and 4 bases lay outside the gene matches. Germline-derived CDR1 and CDR2 are SGHTA and FQGNSA. Here the CDR3 reads CASSYKTSGGEQFF. DNA of the CDR3: TGTGCCAGCAGCTATAAGACTAGCGGGGGTGAGCAGTTCTTC.

The V and J genes are TRBV6-5 and TRBJ2-4, with TRBD2 as a possible D gene (6 bases). The V end was cut by 4 bases, the J end by 9 bases, with 13 bases between. Germline CDR1 and CDR2: MNHEY and SVGAGI. This CDR3 spans 13 amino acids. CDR3 protein: CASSSSWRGIQYF. In nucleotides, the CDR3 is TGTGCCAGCAGTTCCTCCTGGCGGGGCATTCAGTACTTC.

This chain joins TRBV5-1 and TRBJ2-2; D not certain. V lost 5 bases to trimming and J lost 2 bases, with 4 bases between them. Looked up from germline, CDR1 is SGHRS and CDR2 is YFSETQ. The CDR3 runs 12 residues. The CDR3 sequence is CASRANTGELFF. The CDR3 nucleotides read TGCGCCAGCAGGGCTAACACCGGGGAGCTGTTTTTT.

The gene calls are TRBV10-1 and TRBJ1-3, with D possibly being TRBD1 (6 bases). V lost 3 bases and J lost 4, with 10 bases in between. Looked up from germline, CDR1 is WNHNN and CDR2 is SYGVQD (reference sequence). CDR3 length: 14 amino acids. The DNA of the CDR3 is TGCGCCAGCAGTGACCGGGACACGGGAAACACCATATATTTT. As protein: CASSDRDTGNTIYF.

This chain connects TRBV27 to TRBJ1-2; 9 nucleotides agree with TRBD1. The junction had 7 bases not matched to a gene; V was cut back by 6 bases and J by 8 bases. The CDR3 runs to 13 residues. Germline V gene data show CDR1 as MNHEY and CDR2 as SMNVEV (reference sequence). In DNA form, the CDR3 reads TGTGCCAGCAGCGGGACAGGGTTGAGCGGCTACACCTTC. It specifies CASSGTGLSGYTF.

V usage is TRBV27 and J usage is TRBJ2-2, with D uncertain. V was pared by 1 base and J by 1 base, with 7 bases between. Per the germline V gene, CDR1 is MNHEY and CDR2 is SMNVEV (reference sequence). The CDR3 contains 15 residues. CDR3 residues: CASSLFRVNTGELFF. DNA of the CDR3: TGTGCCAGCAGTTTATTTCGGGTGAACACCGGGGAGCTGTTTTTT.